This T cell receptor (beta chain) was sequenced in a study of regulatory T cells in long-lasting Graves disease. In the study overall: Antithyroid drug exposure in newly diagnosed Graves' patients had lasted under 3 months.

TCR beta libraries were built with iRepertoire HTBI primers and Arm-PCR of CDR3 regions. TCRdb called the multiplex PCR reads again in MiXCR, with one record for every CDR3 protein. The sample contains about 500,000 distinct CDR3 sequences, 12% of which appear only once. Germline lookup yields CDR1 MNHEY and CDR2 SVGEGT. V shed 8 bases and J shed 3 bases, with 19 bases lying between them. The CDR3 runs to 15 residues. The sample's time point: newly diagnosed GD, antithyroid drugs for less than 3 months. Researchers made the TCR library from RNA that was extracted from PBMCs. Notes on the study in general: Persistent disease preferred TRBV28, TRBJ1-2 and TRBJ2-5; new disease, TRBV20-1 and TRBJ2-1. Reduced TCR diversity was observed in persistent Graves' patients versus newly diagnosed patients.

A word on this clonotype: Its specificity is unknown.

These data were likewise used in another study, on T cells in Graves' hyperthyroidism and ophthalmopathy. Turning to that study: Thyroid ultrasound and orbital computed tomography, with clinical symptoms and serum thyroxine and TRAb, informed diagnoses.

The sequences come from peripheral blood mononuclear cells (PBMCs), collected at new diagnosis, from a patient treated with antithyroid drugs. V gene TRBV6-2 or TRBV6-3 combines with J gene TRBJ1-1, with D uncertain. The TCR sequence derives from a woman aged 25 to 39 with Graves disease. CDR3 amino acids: CASCSTRLEDTEAFF. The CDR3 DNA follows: TGTGCCAGCTGTTCCACGCGCCTAGAAGACACTGAAGCTTTCTTT.